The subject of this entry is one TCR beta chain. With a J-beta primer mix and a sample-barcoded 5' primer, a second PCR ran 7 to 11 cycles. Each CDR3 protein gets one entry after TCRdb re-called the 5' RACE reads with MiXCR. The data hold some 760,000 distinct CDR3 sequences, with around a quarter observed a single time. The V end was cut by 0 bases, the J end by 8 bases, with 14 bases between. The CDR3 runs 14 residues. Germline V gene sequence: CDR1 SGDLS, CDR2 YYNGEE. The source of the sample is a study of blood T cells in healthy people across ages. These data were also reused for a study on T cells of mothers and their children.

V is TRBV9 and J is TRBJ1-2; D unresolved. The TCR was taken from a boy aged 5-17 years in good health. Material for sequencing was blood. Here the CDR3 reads CASSVGQRGPGYTF. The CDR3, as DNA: TGTGCCAGCAGCGTAGGGCAAAGAGGACCCGGCTACACCTTC.